The 19 T cell receptor beta chains given below trace back to one sample, sequenced in a study of CD8+ T cells in alopecia areata. Extracted RNA was reverse transcribed into cDNA, the sequencing template. TCRdb's table, derived via immunoSEQ multiplex PCR, lists solely in-frame clones and lacks some. The data show roughly 190,000 clones, about 60% seen once. Described treatment: oral pan-JAK inhibitor, 5-10 mg twice daily. The sequences come from CD4+ T cells sorted from blood, collected at week 4, from a patient treated with tofacitinib. The source of these receptors is a human donor with alopecia areata.

The chain carries TRBV4-3 and TRBJ2-1; 7 positions match TRBD2. With V trimmed by 0 bases and J by 7 bases, 15 bases remained unmatched. Germline CDR1 is LGHNA and CDR2 is YSLEER. The CDR3 spans 18 residues. The CDR3 nucleotides read TGCGCCAGCAGCCAAGATCTGGCACGTCCAGCGGGACTTAATGAGCAGTTCTTC. Amino acid sequence: CASSQDLARPAGLNEQFF.

This clone was picked up a small number of times. This chain connects TRBV28 to TRBJ2-6; 11 positions match TRBD2. With V trimmed by 4 bases and J by 0 bases, 11 bases remained unmatched. The length of the CDR3 is 20 residues. CDR1 MDHEN and CDR2 SYDVKM come from the germline V gene. The CDR3 DNA follows: TGTGCCAGCAGTTCCGGACTAGCGGGCTTACTTATCTCTGGGGCCAACGTCCTGACTTTC. It encodes CASSSGLAGLLISGANVLTF.

This sequence joins TRBV30 and TRBJ1-2; weak D call: TRBD1 (5 bases). The CDR3 loop spans 12 amino acids. Germline CDR1 GTSNPN, CDR2 SVGIG (reference sequence). In DNA, the CDR3 is TGTTCATCTAGTCAGGGTTTTTATGGCTACACCTTC. It translates to CSSSQGFYGYTF.

V usage is TRBV2 and J usage is TRBJ1-1, with unresolved D. CDR1 and CDR2 from the germline V gene are SNHLY and FYNNEI. V dropped 4 bases and J dropped 5 bases, with 5 bases sitting between them. There are 11 residues in the CDR3. DNA for the CDR3: TGTGCCAGCAGTGTCCGTACTGAAGCTTTCTTT. It yields the protein CASSVRTEAFF.

This clone was counted a few times. The CDR3 sequence: CASGRGNTEAFF. The DNA for the CDR3 is TGTGCCAGCGGCAGGGGGAACACTGAAGCTTTCTTT. The V gene is TRBV25-1, the J gene TRBJ1-1, with D perhaps matching TRBD1 (6 bases). The CDR3 spans 12 residues. Trimming took 8 bases from V and 1 from J, leaving 8 bases between them. Germline CDR1 MGHDK, CDR2 SYGVNS.

J is TRBJ2-7 and V is TRBV4-1, with 12 bases that match TRBD2. Trimming took 4 bases from V and 3 from J; bases not matched to a gene: 4. The germline gives CDR1 MGHRA, CDR2 YSYEKL. There are 15 residues in the CDR3. This CDR3 reads CASSLTSGSNYEQYF. DNA for the CDR3: TGCGCCAGCAGCCTGACTAGCGGGAGTAACTACGAGCAGTACTTC.

This clone has a handful of counts. The chain joins TRBV28 to TRBJ2-5, with D possibly matching TRBD2 (5 bases). This CDR3 region has 13 residues. Germline V gene sequence: CDR1 MDHEN, CDR2 SYDVKM. Deletions cut 5 bases from V and 2 bases from J, with 9 bases between. The DNA of the CDR3 is TGTGCCAGCAGTAAACTAGATCAAGAGACCCAGTACTTC. This encodes CASSKLDQETQYF.

This sequence joins TRBV29-1 and TRBJ2-6; TRBD1 matches at 11 bases. From germline, CDR1 is SQVTM and CDR2 ANQGSEA. The CDR3 is 17 amino acids. The junction had 5 bases not matched to a gene; V was cut back by 2 bases and J by 2 bases. The CDR3 DNA is TGCAGCGTTGAAAGGGACAGGGGGGGAACTGGGGCCAACGTCCTGACTTTC. Its translation: CSVERDRGGTGANVLTF.

This clone was detected a few times. V usage is TRBV28 and J usage is TRBJ2-5; TRBD2 is a possible D gene (6 bases). The germline V gene encodes CDR1 MDHEN and CDR2 SYDVKM. This CDR3 contains 16 residues. The V end lost 0 bases, the J end lost 0 bases, and 11 bases lay between the germline ends. The CDR3 DNA reads TGTGCCAGCAGTTTATGGACCGGAGGGGACCAAGAGACCCAGTACTTC. Translation: CASSLWTGGDQETQYF.

V gene TRBV14 combines with J gene TRBJ1-1; D not resolved. The V gene's germline CDR1 is SGHDN and CDR2 FVKESK. The CDR3 has 14 amino acids. V was shortened by 2 bases and J by 5 bases, with 12 bases between the two germline ends. The CDR3 region is CASSQPGGGTEAFF. CDR3 coding DNA: TGTGCCAGCAGCCAACCCGGAGGAGGGACTGAAGCTTTCTTT.

The CDR3 sequence is CAWAPGANVLTF. The CDR3 coding sequence is TGTGCCTGGGCTCCTGGGGCCAACGTCCTGACTTTC. The V gene is TRBV30, the J gene TRBJ2-6; D not certain. Germline V lookup: CDR1 GTSNPN, CDR2 SVGIG (reference sequence). Trimming left V 5 bases short and J 2 bases short, with 4 bases between. The CDR3 length is 12 residues.

This rearrangement joins TRBV7-2 to TRBJ2-5; D not resolved. The CDR3 covers 14 residues. The germline CDR1 and CDR2 sequences are SGHTA and FQGNSA. The germline V and J ends were trimmed by 2 bases and 2 bases, with 9 bases remaining between them. The CDR3 nucleotides read TGTGCCAGCAGCTTAAGGTTGCAGCAAGAGACCCAGTACTTC. As protein: CASSLRLQQETQYF.

This chain uses TRBV28 with TRBJ1-2; tentative D call: TRBD1 (5 bases). There are 14 residues in the CDR3. Germline-derived CDR1 and CDR2 are MDHEN and SYDVKM. With 1 base removed from V and 8 bases from J, the gap between germline ends came to 14 bases. This CDR3 is CASSLLTGDGGYTF. The CDR3 bases are TGTGCCAGCAGTTTATTGACGGGGGACGGCGGCTACACCTTC.

The table lists this clone with a few counts. This rearrangement joins TRBV29-1 to TRBJ2-7, with D perhaps TRBD1 (6 bases). V was clipped by 7 bases and J by 7 bases, with 20 bases between them. The germline V gene encodes CDR1 SQVTM and CDR2 ANQGSEA. The CDR3 spans 13 residues. The CDR3 loop is CSARDIGVGEQYF. The CDR3 DNA reads as TGCAGCGCCCGGGACATAGGAGTGGGAGAGCAGTACTTC.

This clone was picked up a small number of times. The chain uses TRBV4-3 and TRBJ2-7; tentatively, D is TRBD1 (5 bases). The CDR3 runs 14 residues. The germline V gene encodes CDR1 LGHNA and CDR2 YSLEER. The V end lost 0 bases, the J end lost 5 bases, and 11 bases lay between the germline ends. DNA for the CDR3: TGCGCCAGCAGCCAAGAGAAGGGGCCCCACGAGCAGTACTTC. This codes for CASSQEKGPHEQYF.

V and J are TRBV5-1 and TRBJ2-5; D is ambiguous. The CDR3 covers 15 residues. Trimming left V 0 bases short and J 5 bases short, with 14 bases between. Germline CDR1 and CDR2: SGHRS and YFSETQ. The CDR3 nucleotides are TGCGCCAGCAGCTTGGATGACCAACTGGGGGAGACCCAGTACTTC. As protein: CASSLDDQLGETQYF.

Here the CDR3 reads CASSSPGLAYEQYF. DNA for the CDR3: TGTGCCAGCAGTAGTCCGGGACTAGCCTACGAGCAGTACTTC. The chain carries TRBV6-1 and TRBJ2-7; the match to TRBD2 covers 8 bases. V was pared by 5 bases and J by 2 bases, with 5 bases of the junction left unmatched. The germline CDR1 and CDR2 sequences are MNHNS and SASEGT. CDR3 length equals 14 residues.

This clone was detected once. The genes are TRBV29-1 and TRBJ1-1, with TRBD1 matching over 9 bases. V lost 7 bases to trimming and J lost 3 bases; unmatched junction nucleotides: 3. The CDR3 has 12 residues. Germline CDR1 reads SQVTM; CDR2 reads ANQGSEA. The CDR3 region is CSADRGDTEAFF. The CDR3 nucleotides are TGCAGCGCTGACAGGGGGGACACTGAAGCTTTCTTT.

CDR3 sequence: CASSPLHQGGVEQFF. CDR3 DNA sequence: TGTGCCAGCTCACCGTTGCACCAGGGAGGTGTTGAGCAGTTCTTC. J is TRBJ2-1 and V is TRBV18; tentatively, D is TRBD2 (6 bases). V was pared by 3 bases and J by 9 bases, with 18 bases between. CDR3 length equals 15 residues. The germline V gene has CDR1 KGHSH and CDR2 LQKENI.